Listed here are 7 T cell receptor beta chains from one sample, sequenced in a study of shared clonotypes between healthy human individuals. Only in-frame clones appear in the TCRdb table, and some are missing; sequencing was by immunoSEQ multiplex PCR. The table has around 700,000 clones, 60% to 75% seen once. Material: memory CD4+ T cells sorted from blood. Subset denoted: CD45RA-negative fraction. These receptors all stem from a woman between 25 and 40 years old in good health.

The chain employs TRBV18 and TRBJ2-3, with D possibly TRBD2 on 6 matching bases. CDR1 is KGHSH and CDR2 is LQKENI in the germline V gene. V dropped 3 bases and J dropped 3 bases, with 13 bases sitting between them. The CDR3 loop spans 15 amino acids. The CDR3 bases are TGTGCCAGCTCACCCGGCGGGAAGGTAACAGATACGCAGTATTTT. It codes for CASSPGGKVTDTQYF.

The chain uses TRBV28 and TRBJ2-6, with a tentative D call TRBD2 (6 bases). The CDR3 contains 17 residues. From germline, CDR1 is MDHEN and CDR2 SYDVKM. With 4 bases removed from V and 2 bases from J, the gap between germline ends came to 15 bases. In nucleotides, the CDR3 is TGTGCCAGCAGTTCTTTTGGAGGGAAACCTGGGGCCAACGTCCTGACTTTC. It encodes CASSSFGGKPGANVLTF.

The chain links TRBV6-1 to TRBJ2-7; TRBD1 matches at 9 bases. With 3 bases clipped from V and 4 bases from J, the junction kept 7 bases outside the gene matches. CDR3 length: 15 residues. Germline V gene data show CDR1 as MNHNS and CDR2 as SASEGT. Here the CDR3 reads CASSEGTGTLYEQYF. The CDR3 nucleotides are TGTGCCAGCAGTGAGGGGACAGGGACCCTTTACGAGCAGTACTTC.

The chain carries TRBV6-1 and TRBJ1-1, with D maybe TRBD1 (6 bases). Trimming shortened V by 3 bases and J by 11 bases, and 16 bases separated the two germline ends. The length of the CDR3 is 13 residues. Germline CDR1 MNHNS, CDR2 SASEGT. CDR3 protein: CASSDMTGRGAFF. CDR3 bases: TGTGCCAGCAGTGATATGACGGGGAGGGGGGCTTTCTTT.

This chain links TRBV30 with TRBJ2-7; no clear D. Germline V lookup: CDR1 GTSNPN, CDR2 SVGIG (reference sequence). The V end lost 2 bases, the J end lost 2 bases, and 13 bases lay between the germline ends. The CDR3 has 14 amino acids. CDR3: CAWSTLTLTYEQYF. The CDR3 nucleotides read TGTGCCTGGAGTACCCTGACATTGACCTACGAGCAGTACTTC.

This chain connects TRBV28 to TRBJ2-3; perhaps TRBD2 as D (6 bases). V dropped 6 bases and J dropped 7 bases, with 17 bases sitting between them. This CDR3 spans 14 amino acids. Germline V gene data show CDR1 as MDHEN and CDR2 as SYDVKM. This CDR3 is CASRSGTAPYTQYF. CDR3 DNA sequence: TGTGCCAGCAGGTCCGGGACTGCCCCATATACGCAGTATTTT.

The chain is built from TRBV19 and TRBJ2-1; D is perhaps TRBD2 (5 bases). The CDR3 has 13 amino acids. Germline V gives CDR1 LNHDA, CDR2 SQIVND (reference sequence). V lost 6 bases, J lost 5 bases, and 11 bases lay in between. CDR3 residues: CASRPPGNNEQFF. In DNA, the CDR3 is TGTGCCAGTAGACCCCCGGGGAACAATGAGCAGTTCTTC.